These 20 T cell receptor beta chains were sequenced from one sample in a study of control samples from healthy donors and cancer patients. Repertoires were generated with immunoSEQ multiplex PCR, while TCRdb's copy carries only in-frame clones and drops some. The sample has roughly 130,000 clones, 75% to 95% seen once. The sequenced sample consisted of blood. The receptor source for this set is a man younger than 35 in good health.

This chain uses TRBV6-5 with TRBJ2-7; TRBD1 matches at 7 bases. The CDR3 loop spans 15 amino acids. CDR1 and CDR2 from the germline V gene are MNHEY and SVGAGI. Trimming at V came to 7 bases and at J to 4 bases, leaving 13 bases not matched to a gene. The CDR3 sequence: CASNWGRDRYYEQYF. The CDR3 nucleotides are TGTGCCAGCAATTGGGGTAGGGACAGATATTACGAGCAGTACTTC.

This clone has only one observation. The chain carries TRBV27 and TRBJ2-7; D call uncertain. The CDR3 has 13 amino acids. Germline V gene sequence: CDR1 MNHEY, CDR2 SMNVEV (reference sequence). Trimming stripped 6 bases from V and 0 bases from J, with 9 bases between. CDR3: CASSQADSYEQYF. DNA of the CDR3: TGTGCCAGCAGCCAGGCAGACTCCTACGAGCAGTACTTC.

This rearrangement joins TRBV7-2 to TRBJ2-3, with no clear D. V lost 7 bases and J lost 5, with 10 bases in between. The CDR3 spans 12 residues. Looked up from germline, CDR1 is SGHTA and CDR2 is FQGNSA. The CDR3: CASTERGDTQYF. CDR3 nucleotide sequence: TGTGCCAGCACGGAAAGAGGAGATACGCAGTATTTT.

V and J are TRBV28 and TRBJ2-7; 8 bases fit TRBD2. The CDR3 consists of 13 residues. Unmatched junction bases numbered 6, after V lost 8 bases and J lost 3 bases. The germline gives CDR1 MDHEN, CDR2 SYDVKM. For the CDR3, the DNA is TGTGCCAGCGGTACGGGAGGGATCTACGAGCAGTACGTC. Amino acids: CASGTGGIYEQYV.

The chain couples TRBV4-3 to TRBJ2-1; possibly TRBD2 for D (5 bases). The germline V and J ends were trimmed by 0 bases and 4 bases, with 16 bases remaining between them. Germline V gives CDR1 LGHNA, CDR2 YSLEER. The CDR3 has 17 amino acids. CDR3 DNA: TGCGCCAGCAGCCAAGATACCGGGCGCGGAGGTTACAATGAGCAGTTCTTC. The encoded protein is CASSQDTGRGGYNEQFF.

CDR3 sequence: CASSLSSQGTPNSPLHF. The CDR3 DNA follows: TGTGCCAGCAGTTTATCGTCACAGGGAACTCCCAATTCACCCCTCCACTTT. V and J are TRBV27 and TRBJ1-6, with a weak D call TRBD1 (6 bases). Germline CDR1 reads MNHEY; CDR2 reads SMNVEV (reference sequence). The CDR3 has 17 residues. The V end lost 0 bases, the J end lost 7 bases, and 16 bases lay between the germline ends.

This chain joins TRBV24-1 and TRBJ2-7; D is unresolved. V was shortened by 5 bases and J by 0 bases, with 10 bases between the two germline ends. This CDR3 contains 14 residues. The V gene's germline CDR1 is KGHDR and CDR2 SFDVKD. The CDR3 coding sequence is TGTGCCACCAGTGTCTTTCGCACCTCCTACGAGCAGTACGTC. Its protein is CATSVFRTSYEQYV.

This sequence joins TRBV6-5 and TRBJ2-1, with 10 bases matching TRBD2. The junction had 3 bases not matched to a gene; V was cut back by 6 bases and J by 1 base. Germline V gene lookup returns CDR1 MNHEY and CDR2 SVGAGI. The CDR3 totals 15 residues. In nucleotides, the CDR3 is TGTGCCAGCAGACTAGCGGGACAATCCTACAATGAGCAGTTCTTC. Translating gives CASRLAGQSYNEQFF.

The chain links TRBV30 to TRBJ2-1; D possibly corresponds to TRBD2 (5 bases). The length of the CDR3 is 17 residues. The V end was cut by 4 bases, the J end by 8 bases, with 27 bases between. The germline V gene encodes CDR1 GTSNPN and CDR2 SVGIG (reference sequence). The CDR3 reads CAWNPPRPAGLLDEQFF. CDR3 DNA: TGTGCCTGGAACCCACCTCGGCCAGCCGGACTTTTGGATGAGCAGTTCTTC.

The gene calls are TRBV11-1 and TRBJ2-7; TRBD1 might be the D (5 bases). Trimming took 0 bases from V and 2 from J, leaving 5 bases between them. The CDR3 loop spans 13 amino acids. Germline lookup yields CDR1 SGHAT and CDR2 FQDESV (reference sequence). CDR3 residues: CASSLADTYEQYF. As DNA, the CDR3 is TGTGCCAGCAGCTTAGCGGACACCTACGAGCAGTACTTC.

The rearrangement links TRBV6-5 to TRBJ2-5; 9 bases align to TRBD2. The CDR3 is 15 residues long. The junction had 5 bases not matched to a gene; V was cut back by 6 bases and J by 0 bases. Germline CDR1 reads MNHEY; CDR2 reads SVGAGI. CDR3 DNA: TGTGCCAGCAGAGAGACTAGCGGCCACCAAGAGACCCAGTACTTC. This gives the protein CASRETSGHQETQYF.

CDR3 loop: CASSLAGLAYNEQFF. In DNA form, the CDR3 reads TGTGCCAGCAGCTTAGCTGGACTAGCGTACAATGAGCAGTTCTTC. This sequence joins TRBV7-9 and TRBJ2-1; 9 nucleotides match TRBD2. With 0 bases clipped from V and 4 bases from J, the junction kept 1 base outside the gene matches. CDR1 is SEHNR and CDR2 is FQNEAQ in the germline V gene (reference sequence). The CDR3 sequence is 15 residues long.

The gene calls are TRBV9 and TRBJ1-6; weak D call: TRBD1 (5 bases). Germline loops: CDR1 SGDLS, CDR2 YYNGEE. This CDR3 has 18 residues. V was clipped by 0 bases and J by 8 bases, with 21 bases between them. The CDR3 sequence is CASSVARDGAGVDSPLHF. The CDR3 DNA reads TGTGCCAGCAGCGTAGCTAGGGACGGGGCTGGAGTTGATTCACCCCTCCACTTT.

The V gene is TRBV6-1, the J gene TRBJ1-5; 11 bases agree with TRBD1. The CDR3 is 17 residues long. V was clipped by 2 bases and J by 6 bases; unmatched bases: 9. CDR1 and CDR2 (germline): MNHNS, SASEGT. CDR3 coding DNA: TGTGCCAGCAGTGAAAATTTGGTGGGGACAGGGGGTCAGCCCCAGCATTTT. It codes for CASSENLVGTGGQPQHF.

This chain links TRBV11-3 with TRBJ2-3, with D perhaps given as TRBD1 or TRBD2 (5 bases each). The germline V gene encodes CDR1 SGHNT and CDR2 YENEEA. V was clipped by 1 base and J by 2 bases, with 7 bases between them. The CDR3 loop spans 14 amino acids. The CDR3 nucleotides are TGTGCCAGCAGCTTAGGAGGGGCCACAGATACGCAGTATTTT. This encodes CASSLGGATDTQYF.

The rearrangement uses TRBV5-1 and TRBJ2-7; possibly TRBD1 for D (7 bases). This CDR3 is built from 17 residues. V was cut by 0 bases and J by 2 bases, with 18 bases left in between. Germline V gene sequence: CDR1 SGHRS, CDR2 YFSETQ. Here the CDR3 DNA reads TGCGCCAGCAGCTTGGGCCAGGGGGGTACCAAAACCTACGAGCAGTACTTC. Translated: CASSLGQGGTKTYEQYF. Looking up the rest from reference TRBV5-1 and TRBJ2-7 gives the full variable domain: KAGVTQTPRYLIKTRGQQVTLSCSPISGHRSVSWYQQTPGQGLQFLFEYFSETQRNKGNFPGRFSGRQFSNSRSEMNVSTLELGDSALYLCASSLGQGGTKTYEQYFGPGTRLTVT.

The chain uses TRBV10-1 and TRBJ2-1; maybe TRBD2 (7 bases). CDR3 length equals 15 residues. Deletions cut 5 bases from V and 1 base from J, with 12 bases between. From germline, CDR1 is WNHNN and CDR2 SYGVQD (reference sequence). DNA of the CDR3: TGCGCCAGCAGTCCGGGGGGCGGATCCTACAATGAGCAGTTCTTC. This codes for CASSPGGGSYNEQFF.

The chain joins TRBV5-8 to TRBJ2-3, with 9 bases identical to TRBD1. The CDR3 consists of 16 residues. CDR1 and CDR2 (germline): SGHTS, YDEGEE. The V gene end was trimmed by 5 bases and the J gene end by 3 bases; junction bases not matched to a gene: 10. CDR3 amino acids: CASRGATGGRTDTQYF. CDR3 DNA: TGTGCCAGCAGAGGGGCGACAGGGGGTAGGACAGATACGCAGTATTTT.

This clone was picked up one time. The chain couples TRBV9 to TRBJ2-7; either TRBD1 or TRBD2 may supply D (6 bases each). CDR1 and CDR2 (germline): SGDLS, YYNGEE. V dropped 4 bases and J dropped 9 bases, with 23 bases sitting between them. The CDR3 length is 15 residues. This chain's CDR3 is CASSSPGGPSSAQYF. The CDR3 nucleotides are TGTGCCAGCAGCTCTCCTGGGGGGCCCAGTTCGGCGCAGTACTTC.

V usage is TRBV5-4 and J usage is TRBJ1-1; 8 bases line up with TRBD1. Germline V CDR1 and CDR2: SGHNT, YYREEE (reference sequence). J lost 10 bases, V lost 3 bases, and 5 bases had no gene match. The CDR3 contains 12 residues. The CDR3 sequence: CASSSQGARAFF. The CDR3, as DNA: TGTGCCAGCAGCTCTCAGGGGGCGCGAGCTTTCTTT.